The TCR beta chain under discussion was sequenced for a study of OX40 agonist ivuxolimab in advanced cancers. Study conclusions and caveats: Among the lowest levels of clonal expansion were found in partial responders at 0.1-3.0 mg/kg. CD8+ T cells averaged more expanded clones than CD4+.

Using immunoSEQ multiplex PCR, the repertoire was profiled, and TCRdb retains in-frame clones only, with some absent. The table records tens of thousands of clones, around nine tenths of them present only once. CDR1 is SGDLS, CDR2 YYNGEE, per germline. Trimming pared 2 bases from V and 4 bases from J, leaving 11 bases between. There are 14 residues in the CDR3. As regards this clone: Its specificity is unknown.

The sequence derives from an adult with an advanced solid tumor such as melanoma, head and neck, liver or kidney cancer. The sequencing here drew on CD4+ or CD8+ T cells sorted from blood, taken in a trial of the OX40 agonist ivuxolimab. The chain links TRBV9 to TRBJ2-3; D is unclear. Written as DNA, the CDR3 is TGTGCCAGCAGCGTTAGGCTAACGGCAGATACGCAGTATTTT. Translated: CASSVRLTADTQYF.